These 19 T cell receptor beta chains were all obtained from the same sample, sequenced in a study of OX40 agonist ivuxolimab in advanced cancers. Sequencing was performed with immunoSEQ multiplex PCR; in TCRdb, only in-frame clones are kept and a portion is missing. The sample carries some 87,000 clones, just over 90% recorded once. Sequences were derived from CD4+ or CD8+ T cells sorted from blood, sampled in a trial of the OX40 agonist ivuxolimab. These receptors came from an adult with an advanced solid tumor such as melanoma, head and neck, liver or kidney cancer.

The V gene is TRBV27, the J gene TRBJ2-3; unclear D gene. CDR3 length: 14 amino acids. V shed 1 base and J shed 1 base, with 6 bases lying between them. CDR1 is MNHEY, CDR2 SMNVEV, per germline (reference sequence). This chain's CDR3 is CASSLYDGTDTQYF. The CDR3 DNA is TGTGCCAGCAGTTTATACGATGGCACAGATACGCAGTATTTT.

The chain uses TRBV28 and TRBJ1-2, with 7 bases lining up with TRBD1. This CDR3 has 14 amino acids. Germline CDR1 is MDHEN and CDR2 is SYDVKM. J was trimmed by 13 bases and V by 4 bases; bases with no gene match: 15. The CDR3 here is CASSSSTGQWDSTF. CDR3 bases: TGTGCCAGCAGTTCATCGACAGGGCAGTGGGATTCCACCTTC.

This rearrangement joins TRBV15 to TRBJ2-3, with 7 bases fitting TRBD2. Germline V gene lookup returns CDR1 LNHNV and CDR2 YYDKDF (reference sequence). J gave up 2 bases and V 3 bases, and 2 bases lay outside the gene matches. The CDR3 runs 14 residues. The CDR3 here is CATSRGGYTDTQYF. The CDR3, as DNA: TGTGCCACCAGCAGGGGGGGGTACACAGATACGCAGTATTTT. The variable domain in full, with the rest retrieved from reference TRBV15 and TRBJ2-3, is DAMVIQNPRYQVTQFGKPVTLSCSQTLNHNVMYWYQQKSSQAPKLLFHYYDKDFNNEADTPDNFQSRRPNTSFCFLDIRSPGLGDTAMYLCATSRGGYTDTQYFGPGTRLTVL.

This chain uses TRBV6-6 with TRBJ1-2; no clear D. This CDR3 comprises 15 residues. The V gene's germline CDR1 is MNHNY and CDR2 SVGAGI (reference sequence). Between the trimmed V and J ends, which lost 6 bases and 2 bases, there was a span of 16 bases. The CDR3 here is CASSQPRTGNYGYTF. The CDR3 region has the DNA TGTGCCAGCAGCCAGCCGCGGACGGGGAACTATGGCTACACCTTC.

The chain combines TRBV4-2 with TRBJ2-6; tentative D call: TRBD1 (6 bases). This CDR3 contains 16 residues. V gave up 5 bases and J gave up 1 base, with 12 bases separating them. The V gene's germline CDR1 is LGHNA and CDR2 YNFKEQ. The CDR3 sequence: CASSSSQGSGANVLTF. CDR3 nucleotides: TGTGCCAGCAGCAGTTCACAGGGATCTGGGGCCAACGTCCTGACTTTC.

This chain connects TRBV11-2 to TRBJ2-7; no definite D call. The ends were cut back, 3 bases at V and 5 bases at J, with 17 bases in the middle. Germline V gene lookup returns CDR1 SGHAT and CDR2 FQNNGV. CDR3 length: 15 residues. For the CDR3, the DNA is TGTGCCAGCAGCTTTACCGGTGTACCGCGCGACGAGCAGTACTTC. Amino acids: CASSFTGVPRDEQYF.

This chain uses TRBV7-2 with TRBJ2-5; 7 nucleotides match TRBD2. Germline CDR1 is SGHTA and CDR2 is FQGNSA. CDR3 length: 15 residues. Unmatched junction bases numbered 11, after V lost 5 bases and J lost 5 bases. In DNA form, the CDR3 reads TGTGCCAGCAGCCTCCACAGCGGGGAATTGGAGACCCAGTACTTC. It translates to CASSLHSGELETQYF.

V gene TRBV6-5 combines with J gene TRBJ2-2; TRBD2 agrees at 8 bases. The CDR3 contains 14 residues. Unmatched junction bases numbered 6, after V lost 5 bases and J lost 7 bases. CDR1 MNHEY and CDR2 SVGAGI come from the germline V gene. The CDR3 coding sequence is TGTGCCAGCAGTCGTAGCGGGACGGGCGGGGAGCTGTTTTTT. Translation: CASSRSGTGGELFF.

This clone came up a few times. This chain connects TRBV19 to TRBJ1-5, with D possibly TRBD1 on 5 matching bases. The V end was cut by 2 bases, the J end by 4 bases, with 12 bases between. The CDR3 covers 15 residues. The germline CDR1 and CDR2 sequences are LNHDA and SQIVND (reference sequence). CDR3 nucleotides: TGTGCCAGTAGTATACAGACAGCACAGAATCAGCCCCAGCATTTT. This codes for CASSIQTAQNQPQHF.

The chain joins TRBV28 to TRBJ1-4; D unclear. Germline V gene sequence: CDR1 MDHEN, CDR2 SYDVKM. The CDR3 totals 15 residues. The V end lost 6 bases, the J end lost 0 bases, and 11 bases lay between the germline ends. This CDR3 reads CASRSGSPTNEKLFF. CDR3 in DNA: TGTGCCAGCAGATCCGGGTCCCCAACTAATGAAAAACTGTTTTTT.

The chain carries TRBV5-1 and TRBJ2-3; TRBD2 agrees at 13 bases. The length of the CDR3 is 15 residues. The germline V gene encodes CDR1 SGHRS and CDR2 YFSETQ. Unmatched junction bases numbered 3, after V lost 2 bases and J lost 6 bases. Here the CDR3 reads CASSLLAGGPDTQYF. As DNA, the CDR3 is TGCGCCAGCAGCTTACTAGCGGGGGGGCCGGATACGCAGTATTTT.

The V and J genes are TRBV4-1 and TRBJ2-1, with no clear D. V shed 0 bases and J shed 2 bases, with 14 bases lying between them. The CDR3 extends over 17 amino acids. The germline V gene encodes CDR1 MGHRA and CDR2 YSYEKL. The CDR3 DNA sequence: TGCGCCAGCAGCCAAGATCCAAGCCTAAATGCCTACAATGAGCAGTTCTTC. Protein sequence: CASSQDPSLNAYNEQFF.

The V call is TRBV25-1, the J call TRBJ1-1, with D possibly TRBD1 on 5 matching bases. CDR3 length: 11 amino acids. Germline CDR1 is MGHDK and CDR2 is SYGVNS. Trimming removed 7 bases at V and 8 bases at J, with 11 bases between. The CDR3 loop reads CASTNWGEAFF. The CDR3 coding sequence is TGTGCCAGCACCAACTGGGGGGAAGCTTTCTTT. The full variable domain, with the rest looked up from reference TRBV25-1 and TRBJ1-1, is EADIYQTPRYLVIGTGKKITLECSQTMGHDKMYWYQQDPGMELHLIHYSYGVNSTEKGDLSSESTVSRIRTEHFPLTLESARPSHTSQYLCASTNWGEAFFGQGTRLTVV.

The chain couples TRBV6-6 to TRBJ1-5; TRBD1 matches at 8 bases. The CDR3 spans 15 residues. In germline, CDR1 is MNHNY, CDR2 SVGAGI (reference sequence). V gave up 4 bases and J gave up 3 bases; unmatched junction bases: 5. The CDR3 sequence is CASSWTGQDNQPQHF. CDR3 sequence (DNA): TGTGCCAGCAGTTGGACGGGACAGGACAATCAGCCCCAGCATTTT.

The chain's CDR3 is CASSPDLGETQYF. In DNA, the CDR3 is TGTGCCAGCAGCCCCGATCTGGGGGAGACCCAGTACTTC. The J gene is TRBJ2-5, the V gene TRBV14; D remains ambiguous. Trimming removed 4 bases at V and 5 bases at J, with 11 bases between. The CDR3 runs 13 residues. CDR1 and CDR2 from the germline V gene are SGHDN and FVKESK.

This chain connects TRBV19 to TRBJ1-3; D not certain. Germline V gives CDR1 LNHDA, CDR2 SQIVND (reference sequence). Between the trimmed V and J ends, which lost 6 bases and 7 bases, there was a span of 19 bases. CDR3 size: 15 residues. The CDR3 DNA reads TGTGCCAGTAGCATTACCGATGTCTCTCGGAACACCATATATTTT. This sequence encodes CASSITDVSRNTIYF.

This chain uses TRBV4-3 with TRBJ2-3; 9 nucleotides match TRBD2. Germline V lookup: CDR1 LGHNA, CDR2 YSLEER. The trim removed 0 bases at V and 8 bases at J, leaving 9 bases unmatched. This CDR3 spans 16 amino acids. The CDR3 nucleotides are TGCGCCAGCAGCCAAGATAGCGGGGGCCAATTGTCTACGCAGTATTTT. Amino acid sequence: CASSQDSGGQLSTQYF.

This chain joins TRBV27 and TRBJ2-1; D remains unclear. V dropped 6 bases and J dropped 12 bases, with 15 bases sitting between them. Germline V gives CDR1 MNHEY, CDR2 SMNVEV (reference sequence). The CDR3 length is 12 residues. CDR3 bases: TGTGCCAGCAGCCCTTCGTTCAGTCCGCAGTTCTTC. Translated, it gives CASSPSFSPQFF.

The chain carries TRBV28 and TRBJ1-4; 10 bases align to TRBD1. V lost 5 bases and J lost 7; bases outside the gene matches: 4. The germline gives CDR1 MDHEN, CDR2 SYDVKM. The CDR3 is made up of 14 amino acids. The CDR3 protein is CASSPGDRGEKLFF. The CDR3, as DNA: TGTGCCAGCAGTCCCGGGGACAGGGGTGAAAAACTGTTTTTT.